Each of the 4 T cell receptor beta chains below was sequenced from the same sample in a study of CD8+CD57+ T cells in acquired aplastic anemia. Flow cytometry had shown expanded CD8+CD57+ cells in the patients chosen for sequencing. According to the study, genomic DNA was the template for TCR beta VDJ and CDR3 profiling. TCRdb redid the calling of the reads with MiXCR, one entry per CDR3 protein. Among 150,000 to 180,000 distinct CDR3 sequences listed, 40% to 65% were seen once. The sequenced material came from sorted CD4+, CD8+, or CD8+CD57+ T cells (not recorded which) from PBMCs. These receptors were obtained from a human donor with aplastic anemia.

Regarding this clonotype: At one of its ends the junction is not consistent with the germline gene, which may arise from a read error. This chain uses TRBV7-9 with TRBJ2-5, with D hard to call. Germline V gene data show CDR1 as SEHNR and CDR2 as FQNEAQ (reference sequence). The CDR3 totals 14 residues. The DNA for the CDR3 is TGTGCCAGCGGCAGTCCCTGGTACCAGGAGACCCAGTACTTC. Translated: CASGSPWYQETQYF.

The chain is built from TRBV9 and TRBJ1-2; D uncertain. Trimming stripped 0 bases from V and 4 bases from J, with 13 bases between. The CDR3 is 15 residues long. Germline V gene sequence: CDR1 SGDLS, CDR2 YYNGEE. CDR3 residues: CASSVGAQTSYGYTF. The CDR3, as DNA: TGTGCCAGCAGCGTAGGGGCCCAAACGAGCTATGGCTACACCTTC.

V gene TRBV5-1 combines with J gene TRBJ1-2; weak D call: TRBD1 (5 bases). V was trimmed by 0 bases and J by 0 bases, leaving 9 bases between them. Germline V gene lookup returns CDR1 SGHRS and CDR2 YFSETQ. The length of the CDR3 is 15 residues. The CDR3 nucleotides read TGCGCCAGCAGCTTGGAAGCAGGGCCTAACTATGGCTACACCTTC. It yields the protein CASSLEAGPNYGYTF. Combining the CDR3 with reference TRBV5-1 and TRBJ1-2 gives the whole variable domain KAGVTQTPRYLIKTRGQQVTLSCSPISGHRSVSWYQQTPGQGLQFLFEYFSETQRNKGNFPGRFSGRQFSNSRSEMNVSTLELGDSALYLCASSLEAGPNYGYTFGSGTRLTVV.

This clonotype was observed many times. This rearrangement joins TRBV7-9 to TRBJ2-5; D is ambiguous. There are 15 residues in the CDR3. Germline-derived CDR1 and CDR2 are SEHNR and FQNEAQ (reference sequence). V lost 5 bases and J lost 2, with 15 bases in between. This CDR3 reads CASSPHIRTQETQYF. The DNA of the CDR3 is TGTGCCAGCAGCCCGCACATCCGAACACAAGAGACCCAGTACTTC.